The 21 T cell receptor beta chains listed next were all sequenced from one sample in a study of blood T cell repertoires in COVID-19. Repertoires were generated with immunoSEQ multiplex PCR, while TCRdb's copy carries only in-frame clones and drops some. This table holds over 55,000 clones, 75% to 95% found once. Sequencing was performed on peripheral blood. All receptors come from a man in his sixties with acute or convalescent COVID-19.

The chain has TRBV28 and TRBJ2-1, with a weak D call TRBD2 (5 bases). The V gene lost 10 bases and the J gene lost 8 bases, with 15 bases spanning the gap. The CDR3 has 12 amino acids. CDR1 MDHEN and CDR2 SYDVKM come from the germline V gene. The DNA for the CDR3 is TGTGCCACCCTGGGGAGAAGCTATGAGCAGTTCTTC. It is translated as CATLGRSYEQFF. Using reference TRBV28 and TRBJ2-1 for the parts outside the CDR3, the full variable domain is DVKVTQSSRYLVKRTGEKVFLECVQDMDHENMFWYRQDPGLGLRLIYFSYDVKMKEKGDIPEGYSVSREKKERFSLILESASTNQTSMYLCATLGRSYEQFFGPGTRLTVL.

The gene calls are TRBV7-8 and TRBJ1-6, with D unresolved. Germline lookup yields CDR1 SGHVS and CDR2 FQNEAQ. This CDR3 contains 15 residues. Trimming pared 6 bases from V and 0 bases from J, leaving 9 bases between. CDR3 DNA sequence: TGTGCCAGCAGTTACGTGAGCTCCTATAATTCACCCCTCCACTTT. Its protein product is CASSYVSSYNSPLHF.

The CDR3 region has the DNA TGTGCCATCAGTGAGGAGGTGGCGGGAGGGCCAATTTACAATGAGCAGTTCTTC. Residues: CAISEEVAGGPIYNEQFF. V is TRBV10-3 and J is TRBJ2-1; 9 nucleotides agree with TRBD2. The CDR3 is made up of 18 amino acids. The germline V gene has CDR1 ENHRY and CDR2 SYGVKD. With V trimmed by 2 bases and J by 4 bases, 12 bases remained unmatched.

The chain employs TRBV5-1 and TRBJ2-1, with D possibly matching TRBD1 (5 bases). With 0 bases removed from V and 1 base from J, the gap between germline ends came to 11 bases. This CDR3 contains 16 residues. Germline V gene sequence: CDR1 SGHRS, CDR2 YFSETQ. This CDR3 is CASSLDRTHSYNEQFF. For the CDR3, the DNA is TGCGCCAGCAGCTTGGACAGGACCCATTCCTACAATGAGCAGTTCTTC.

DNA of the CDR3: TGTGCCATCAGTTCCCAGGGGGATCAGCCCCAGCATTTT. Protein: CAISSQGDQPQHF. The chain recombines TRBV10-3 with TRBJ1-5, with 7 bases matching TRBD1. From germline, CDR1 is ENHRY and CDR2 SYGVKD. The CDR3 consists of 13 residues. V was pared by 5 bases and J by 5 bases, with 3 bases of the junction left unmatched.

This clone was counted once. The chain employs TRBV4-1 and TRBJ1-2; D unresolved. The germline CDR1 and CDR2 sequences are MGHRA and YSYEKL. The CDR3 consists of 14 residues. V dropped 1 base and J dropped 3 bases, with 9 bases sitting between them. The CDR3 spells CASSQGVLDYGYTF. CDR3 bases: TGCGCCAGCAGCCAAGGAGTCCTCGACTATGGCTACACCTTC.

The V and J genes are TRBV28 and TRBJ1-6; weak D call: TRBD1 (6 bases). Between the trimmed V and J ends, which lost 6 bases and 7 bases, there was a span of 16 bases. Germline values: CDR1 MDHEN, CDR2 SYDVKM. The CDR3 is 15 amino acids. CDR3 nucleotide sequence: TGTGCCAGCAGCCCAGCCGGACAGTTGAATTCACCCCTCCACTTT. It translates to CASSPAGQLNSPLHF.

The chain has TRBV5-1 and TRBJ2-4, with 8 nucleotides matching TRBD1. Germline V gene data show CDR1 as SGHRS and CDR2 as YFSETQ. J lost 5 bases, V lost 2 bases, and 3 bases had no gene match. CDR3 size: 14 residues. CDR3 coding DNA: TGCGCCAGCAGCTTACTACAGGGGGAAAACATTCAGTACTTC. Its protein product is CASSLLQGENIQYF.

The V call is TRBV27, the J call TRBJ2-3; 9 nucleotides match TRBD2. This CDR3 spans 15 amino acids. Germline-derived CDR1 and CDR2 are MNHEY and SMNVEV (reference sequence). J lost 5 bases, V lost 0 bases, and 3 bases had no gene match. The CDR3: CASSLSSGGRDTQYF. The CDR3 DNA sequence: TGTGCCAGCAGTTTATCTAGCGGGGGACGAGATACGCAGTATTTT.

V and J are TRBV3-1 (or the pseudogene TRBV3-2) and TRBJ1-5; 7 nucleotides agree with TRBD1. The ends lost 4 bases at V and 2 bases at J; junction bases unmatched: 2. Germline values: CDR1 LGHDT, CDR2 YNNKEL (reference sequence). The CDR3 loop spans 14 amino acids. CDR3 bases: TGTGCCAGCAGCCTTGGACAGGGCAATCAGCCCCAGCATTTT. It encodes CASSLGQGNQPQHF.

The chain couples TRBV29-1 to TRBJ1-1; 7 bases align to TRBD1. The trim removed 6 bases at V and 7 bases at J, leaving 11 bases unmatched. In germline, CDR1 is SQVTM, CDR2 ANQGSEA. The CDR3 covers 13 residues. CDR3 DNA sequence: TGCAGCGTACAAAGGACAGGTGAAAGTGAAGCTTTCTTT. It specifies CSVQRTGESEAFF.

This chain uses TRBV27 with TRBJ2-3; 8 bases agree with TRBD1. Looked up from germline, CDR1 is MNHEY and CDR2 is SMNVEV (reference sequence). The CDR3 contains 16 residues. J lost 2 bases, V lost 5 bases, and 9 bases had no gene match. The CDR3 loop is CASSPRQGSYTDTQYF. The CDR3 DNA follows: TGTGCCAGCAGTCCCCGACAGGGGTCGTACACAGATACGCAGTATTTT.

The chain is built from TRBV30 and TRBJ1-1; 8 bases match TRBD1. With V trimmed by 2 bases and J by 5 bases, 13 bases remained unmatched. The germline V gene has CDR1 GTSNPN and CDR2 SVGIG (reference sequence). This CDR3 region has 16 residues. The CDR3, as DNA: TGTGCCTGGAGTTCAGGGGGACAGGATTTCTGGACTGAAGCTTTCTTT. Encoded protein: CAWSSGGQDFWTEAFF. The complete variable domain, with remaining parts taken from reference TRBV30 and TRBJ1-1, reads SQTIHQWPATLVQPVGSPLSLECTVEGTSNPNLYWYRQAAGRGLQLLFYSVGIGQISSEVPQNLSASRPQDRQFILSSKKLLLSDSGFYLCAWSSGGQDFWTEAFFGQGTRLTVV.

The V gene is TRBV7-3, the J gene TRBJ1-1, with 10 positions matching TRBD1. The CDR3 is 16 amino acids. The ends lost 3 bases at V and 3 bases at J; junction bases unmatched: 7. The germline V gene encodes CDR1 SGHTA and CDR2 FQGTGA. The CDR3 DNA sequence: TGTGCCAGCAGCTTGACAGGGGGCGGTGCGGACACTGAAGCTTTCTTT. It translates to CASSLTGGGADTEAFF.

The chain joins TRBV28 to TRBJ2-7; D is perhaps TRBD2 (5 bases). The CDR3 runs 15 residues. The germline V and J ends were trimmed by 6 bases and 3 bases, with 18 bases remaining between them. CDR1 is MDHEN and CDR2 is SYDVKM in the germline V gene. CDR3 sequence: CASRGSTYGFYEQYF. In nucleotides, the CDR3 is TGTGCCAGCAGGGGGAGTACTTATGGTTTCTACGAGCAGTACTTC.

This clone has a handful of counts. The chain combines TRBV4-3 with TRBJ2-2, with 8 nucleotides matching TRBD2. The length of the CDR3 is 18 residues. Unmatched junction bases numbered 14, after V lost 4 bases and J lost 4 bases. The germline V gene encodes CDR1 LGHNA and CDR2 YSLEER. DNA for the CDR3: TGCGCCAGCAGCCCCTTCCGGGGGGGCGAGTTAAGCACCGGGGAGCTGTTTTTT. It is translated as CASSPFRGGELSTGELFF.

The rearrangement uses TRBV6-2 or TRBV6-3 and TRBJ2-1, with 10 bases that match TRBD2. CDR3 length: 16 amino acids. Germline V gives CDR1 MNHEY, CDR2 SVGEGT. V gave up 5 bases and J gave up 3 bases; unmatched junction bases: 7. The CDR3 coding sequence is TGTGCCAGCAGTACTCAACTAGCGGGGAGCTACAATGAGCAGTTCTTC. It is translated as CASSTQLAGSYNEQFF.

CDR3: CASSQGQGNSPLHF. CDR3 bases: TGTGCCAGCAGCCAGGGACAGGGAAACTCACCCCTCCACTTT. J is TRBJ1-6 and V is TRBV7-6; TRBD1 matches at 9 bases. Germline V gene sequence: CDR1 SGHVS, CDR2 FNYEAQ. V lost 5 bases and J lost 10; bases outside the gene matches: 6. CDR3 length: 14 residues. The full variable domain, its missing parts supplied by reference TRBV7-6 and TRBJ1-6, is GAGVSQSPRYKVTKRGQDVALRCDPISGHVSLYWYRQALGQGPEFLTYFNYEAQQDKSGLPNDRFSAERPEGSISTLTIQRTEQRDSAMYRCASSQGQGNSPLHFGNGTRLTVT.

This rearrangement joins TRBV6-4 to TRBJ2-7; 9 nucleotides agree with TRBD1. The length of the CDR3 is 15 residues. Germline V gives CDR1 MRHNA, CDR2 SNTAGT. With 0 bases clipped from V and 2 bases from J, the junction kept 2 bases outside the gene matches. CDR3 protein: CASSDSGDRAYEQYF. The DNA of the CDR3 is TGTGCCAGCAGTGACTCGGGGGACAGGGCCTACGAGCAGTACTTC.

This chain links TRBV11-3 with TRBJ2-7, with 8 bases that match TRBD1. Unmatched junction bases numbered 6, after V lost 5 bases and J lost 3 bases. From germline, CDR1 is SGHNT and CDR2 YENEEA. There are 14 residues in the CDR3. CDR3 protein: CASSTGGLGYEQYF. The CDR3 DNA reads as TGTGCCAGCAGCACAGGGGGTTTGGGCTACGAGCAGTACTTC. Combining the CDR3 with reference TRBV11-3 and TRBJ2-7 gives the whole variable domain EAGVVQSPRYKIIEKKQPVAFWCNPISGHNTLYWYLQNLGQGPELLIRYENEEAVDDSQLPKDRFSAERLKGVDSTLKIQPAELGDSAVYLCASSTGGLGYEQYFGPGTRLTVT.

The chain recombines TRBV24-1 with TRBJ1-1; D is unclear. The CDR3 has 12 amino acids. Germline V gene data show CDR1 as KGHDR and CDR2 as SFDVKD. Deletions cut 1 base from V and 11 bases from J, with 10 bases between. The CDR3 nucleotides are TGTGCCACCAGTGATTTTTTCGGGTTGGCTTTCTTT. Translating it yields CATSDFFGLAFF.